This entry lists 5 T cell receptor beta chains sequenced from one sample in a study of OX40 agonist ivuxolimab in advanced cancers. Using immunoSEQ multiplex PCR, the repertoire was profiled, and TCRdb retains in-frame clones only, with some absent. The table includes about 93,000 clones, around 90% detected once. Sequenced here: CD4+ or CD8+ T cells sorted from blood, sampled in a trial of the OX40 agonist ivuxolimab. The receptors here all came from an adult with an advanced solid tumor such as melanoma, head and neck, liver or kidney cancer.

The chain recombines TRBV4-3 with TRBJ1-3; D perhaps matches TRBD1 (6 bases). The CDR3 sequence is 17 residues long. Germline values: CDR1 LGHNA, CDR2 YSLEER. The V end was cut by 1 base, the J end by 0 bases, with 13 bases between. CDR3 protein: CASSQGGGPGSGNTIYF. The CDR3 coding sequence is TGCGCCAGCAGCCAAGGAGGGGGGCCTGGCTCTGGAAACACCATATATTTT.

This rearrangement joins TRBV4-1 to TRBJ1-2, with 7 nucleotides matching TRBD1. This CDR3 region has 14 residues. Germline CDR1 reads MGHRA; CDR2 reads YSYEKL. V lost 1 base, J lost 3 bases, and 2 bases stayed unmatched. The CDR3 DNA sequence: TGCGCCAGCAGCCAAGGGACAGGAGACTATGGCTACACCTTC. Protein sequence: CASSQGTGDYGYTF.

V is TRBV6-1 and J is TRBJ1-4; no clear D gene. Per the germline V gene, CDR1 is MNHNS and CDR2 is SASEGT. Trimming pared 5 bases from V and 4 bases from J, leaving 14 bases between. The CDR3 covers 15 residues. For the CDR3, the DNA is TGTGCCAGCAGTCCTATCCTTGGGATTAATGAAAAACTGTTTTTT. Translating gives CASSPILGINEKLFF.

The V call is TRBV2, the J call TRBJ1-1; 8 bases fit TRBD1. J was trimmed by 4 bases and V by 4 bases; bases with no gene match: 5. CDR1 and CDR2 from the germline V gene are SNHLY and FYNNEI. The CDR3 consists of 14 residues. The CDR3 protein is CASSGTTGGTEAFF. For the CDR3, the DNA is TGTGCCAGCAGTGGGACAACAGGGGGCACTGAAGCTTTCTTT.

The CDR3 sequence is CASSVDLYSLGEQYF. The CDR3 DNA reads TGTGCCAGCAGCGTAGATCTCTATTCCCTTGGAGAGCAGTACTTC. The chain carries TRBV9 and TRBJ2-7; D remains unclear. Trimming shortened V by 0 bases and J by 7 bases, and 17 bases separated the two germline ends. This CDR3 contains 15 residues. In germline, CDR1 is SGDLS, CDR2 YYNGEE.